The 21 T cell receptor beta chains given below trace back to one sample, sequenced in a study of shared clonotypes between healthy human individuals. Assay used: immunoSEQ multiplex PCR; TCRdb lists only in-frame clones, some missing. Of about 2.4 million clones in the sample, just over 90% are singletons; the top ten hold roughly 0.15%. Sequenced: naive CD4+ T cells sorted from blood. Subset specified: CD45RA+ positively selected. The receptors here all came from a man aged 18 to 29 in good health.

The chain employs TRBV2 and TRBJ2-3; TRBD2 might be the D (5 bases). The length of the CDR3 is 14 residues. Between the trimmed V and J ends, which lost 8 bases and 0 bases, there was a span of 12 bases. The germline V gene has CDR1 SNHLY and CDR2 FYNNEI. CDR3 DNA sequence: TGTGCCAGCGGCGGGCAGTCTAGCACAGATACGCAGTATTTT. Translation gives CASGGQSSTDTQYF.

This clone was detected once. The genes are TRBV2 and TRBJ2-3; 8 bases are a match to TRBD2. The CDR3 is made up of 14 amino acids. In germline, CDR1 is SNHLY, CDR2 FYNNEI. V dropped 4 bases and J dropped 5; count of bases not matched to a gene: 5. For the CDR3, the DNA is TGTGCCAGCAGTGGACTAGCGTCAGGAGATACGCAGTATTTT. It is translated as CASSGLASGDTQYF. Supplemented by reference TRBV2 and TRBJ2-3, the full variable domain reads EPEVTQTPSHQVTQMGQEVILRCVPISNHLYFYWYRQILGQKVEFLVSFYNNEISEKSEIFDDQFSVERPDGSNFTLKIRSTKLEDSAMYFCASSGLASGDTQYFGPGTRLTVL.

On this clone itself: Other DNA sequences in the sample encode the same CDR3. CDR3 sequence reads: CSGGTGNNYGYTF. The CDR3 DNA reads TGCAGCGGAGGGACAGGGAATAACTATGGCTACACCTTC. The chain has TRBV29-1 and TRBJ1-2; 9 bases match TRBD1. Trimming cost V 7 bases and J 1 base; bases outside gene matches: 4. Per germline, CDR1 SQVTM and CDR2 ANQGSEA. The CDR3 extends over 13 amino acids.

The chain has TRBV11-2 and TRBJ2-2, with D uncertain. This CDR3 comprises 14 residues. V lost 6 bases and J 0 bases, leaving 8 bases between the germline ends. Germline V gives CDR1 SGHAT, CDR2 FQNNGV. In DNA form, the CDR3 reads TGTGCCAGCAGGGCAGTCGCGAACACCGGGGAGCTGTTTTTT. Translation: CASRAVANTGELFF.

This chain links TRBV6-1 with TRBJ1-3, with TRBD1 matching 8 bases. With V trimmed by 4 bases and J by 7 bases, 3 bases remained unmatched. There are 13 residues in the CDR3. CDR1 is MNHNS and CDR2 is SASEGT in the germline V gene. CDR3 bases: TGTGCCAGCAGTGGGGACAGGCGGAACACCATATATTTT. Its protein product is CASSGDRRNTIYF.

This clone was counted a single time. As DNA, the CDR3 is TGTGCCAGCAGCGCGAAGGACGGCCCGGGGGGGGGCTACACCTTC. Encoded protein: CASSAKDGPGGGYTF. The chain has TRBV6-6 and TRBJ1-2; possibly TRBD1 for D (5 bases). Trimming removed 6 bases at V and 8 bases at J, with 22 bases between. Germline-derived CDR1 and CDR2 are MNHNY and SVGAGI (reference sequence). The CDR3 is 15 residues long.

The chain uses TRBV10-2 and TRBJ1-3; D unresolved. Deletions cut 1 base from V and 4 bases from J, with 8 bases between. Germline V gives CDR1 WSHSY, CDR2 SAAADI. The length of the CDR3 is 14 residues. The CDR3 protein is CASSEFISGNTIYF. The DNA for the CDR3 is TGCGCCAGCAGTGAGTTTATATCGGGAAACACCATATATTTT.

This clone has only one observation. The chain joins TRBV6-5 to TRBJ1-3, with D unresolved. V gave up 6 bases and J gave up 2 bases, with 11 bases separating them. The CDR3 length is 14 residues. The V gene's germline CDR1 is MNHEY and CDR2 SVGAGI. Here the CDR3 DNA reads TGTGCCAGCAGCCAAACCTGGGCTGGAAACACCATATATTTT. This encodes CASSQTWAGNTIYF.

The rearrangement joins TRBV6-5 to TRBJ1-6; D gene uncertain. V was pared by 7 bases and J by 14 bases, with 15 bases between. There are 12 residues in the CDR3. Germline V CDR1 and CDR2: MNHEY, SVGAGI. The CDR3 spells CASTVGMGSLHF. CDR3 DNA: TGTGCCAGCACCGTCGGGATGGGGTCCCTCCACTTT.

This clone was picked up one time. The rearrangement links TRBV6-5 to TRBJ2-2, with 8 bases identical to TRBD2. Germline lookup yields CDR1 MNHEY and CDR2 SVGAGI. This CDR3 comprises 15 residues. V trimming: 2 bases; J trimming: 2 bases; junction bases outside the gene matches: 1. CDR3: CASSYAGGNTGELFF. CDR3 nucleotides: TGTGCCAGCAGTTACGCGGGGGGCAACACCGGGGAGCTGTTTTTT.

This chain joins TRBV6-6 and TRBJ2-3, with 8 nucleotides matching TRBD1. This CDR3 has 15 residues. Germline CDR1 MNHNY, CDR2 SVGAGI (reference sequence). Germline trimming cut 2 bases from V and 5 bases from J; bases unmatched to any gene: 6. The CDR3 DNA reads as TGTGCCAGCAGTTACCCCGACAGGGGAGGAGATACGCAGTATTTT. It codes for CASSYPDRGGDTQYF.

This clone was found once. CDR3 DNA: TGTGCCAGCAGTTTTGACAGGGGCCCGAACACTGAAGCTTTCTTT. It is translated as CASSFDRGPNTEAFF. This sequence joins TRBV28 and TRBJ1-1, with 8 bases lining up with TRBD1. The CDR3 totals 15 residues. Trimming at V came to 3 bases and at J to 1 base, leaving 4 bases not matched to a gene. Germline assignment: CDR1 MDHEN and CDR2 SYDVKM.

V is TRBV6-1 and J is TRBJ2-3, with D perhaps TRBD2 (5 bases). Trimming took 6 bases from V and 0 from J, leaving 13 bases between them. Germline V CDR1 and CDR2: MNHNS, SASEGT. The CDR3 is made up of 15 amino acids. The CDR3 loop is CASRPGGLSTDTQYF. The CDR3 region has the DNA TGTGCCAGCAGGCCTGGAGGTCTAAGCACAGATACGCAGTATTTT.

This chain links TRBV29-1 with TRBJ1-1; tentatively, D is TRBD1 (5 bases). V was cut by 6 bases and J by 4 bases, with 15 bases left in between. The length of the CDR3 is 13 residues. In germline, CDR1 is SQVTM, CDR2 ANQGSEA. CDR3 sequence: CSVQSGAATEAFF. The CDR3 DNA sequence: TGCAGCGTCCAATCCGGGGCGGCCACTGAAGCTTTCTTT.

V gene TRBV7-2 combines with J gene TRBJ2-1, with 10 bases aligning to TRBD2. Germline-derived CDR1 and CDR2 are SGHTA and FQGNSA. The CDR3 extends over 15 amino acids. With V trimmed by 5 bases and J by 3 bases, 4 bases remained unmatched. The chain's CDR3 is CASSPGLADYNEQFF. The CDR3 nucleotides are TGTGCCAGCAGCCCCGGACTAGCGGACTACAATGAGCAGTTCTTC.

This rearrangement joins TRBV27 to TRBJ2-2, with 11 bases lining up with TRBD1. V lost 0 bases and J lost 7; bases outside the gene matches: 7. From germline, CDR1 is MNHEY and CDR2 SMNVEV (reference sequence). This CDR3 has 17 residues. The CDR3 region is CASSLSLRDRGFGELFF. The CDR3, as DNA: TGTGCCAGCAGTTTATCTTTACGGGACAGGGGGTTCGGGGAGCTGTTTTTT.

The chain links TRBV5-1 to TRBJ2-1; 9 bases line up with TRBD1. The CDR3 runs to 15 residues. The germline CDR1 and CDR2 sequences are SGHRS and YFSETQ. With 4 bases clipped from V and 6 bases from J, the junction kept 8 bases outside the gene matches. CDR3 coding DNA: TGCGCCAGCAGCGTTAGACAGGGGGGGAGCAATGAGCAGTTCTTC. Residues: CASSVRQGGSNEQFF.

The chain is built from TRBV2 and TRBJ2-1, with TRBD2 matching over 11 bases. Germline CDR1 SNHLY, CDR2 FYNNEI. J lost 3 bases, V lost 8 bases, and 9 bases had no gene match. The CDR3 is 16 residues long. The chain's CDR3 is CASVITGTSGYNEQFF. In nucleotides, the CDR3 is TGTGCCAGCGTTATTACCGGGACTAGCGGCTACAATGAGCAGTTCTTC.

Concerning this clone: This sample also contains other DNA sequences that code for the same CDR3. This chain links TRBV29-1 with TRBJ2-5; D may be TRBD1 or TRBD2 (7 bases each). The CDR3 is made up of 12 amino acids. Trimming left V 7 bases short and J 2 bases short, with 11 bases between. The germline gives CDR1 SQVTM, CDR2 ANQGSEA. The CDR3 is CSGQGLQETQYF. CDR3 sequence (DNA): TGCAGCGGACAGGGACTACAAGAGACCCAGTACTTC.

The rearrangement uses TRBV5-1 and TRBJ2-5; 8 nucleotides line up with TRBD2. The V gene's germline CDR1 is SGHRS and CDR2 YFSETQ. The CDR3 covers 15 residues. V lost 3 bases to trimming and J lost 3 bases; unmatched junction nucleotides: 7. This CDR3 reads CASSSGTRVEETQYF. The CDR3 DNA reads TGCGCCAGCAGCTCTGGGACTAGGGTGGAAGAGACCCAGTACTTC.

Concerning this clone: Other DNA sequences in the same sample also yield this CDR3. The chain recombines TRBV9 with TRBJ2-5; 9 positions agree with TRBD2. The CDR3 covers 15 residues. Losses at the gene ends were 0 bases for V and 5 bases for J; bases not matched to a gene: 5. The germline V gene has CDR1 SGDLS and CDR2 YYNGEE. CDR3 residues: CASSVVAGVGETQYF. The CDR3 bases are TGTGCCAGCAGCGTAGTAGCGGGAGTTGGGGAGACCCAGTACTTC. Full variable domain (rest looked up from reference TRBV9 and TRBJ2-5): DSGVTQTPKHLITATGQRVTLRCSPRSGDLSVYWYQQSLDQGLQFLIQYYNGEERAKGNILERFSAQQFPDLHSELNLSSLELGDSALYFCASSVVAGVGETQYFGPGTRLLVL.